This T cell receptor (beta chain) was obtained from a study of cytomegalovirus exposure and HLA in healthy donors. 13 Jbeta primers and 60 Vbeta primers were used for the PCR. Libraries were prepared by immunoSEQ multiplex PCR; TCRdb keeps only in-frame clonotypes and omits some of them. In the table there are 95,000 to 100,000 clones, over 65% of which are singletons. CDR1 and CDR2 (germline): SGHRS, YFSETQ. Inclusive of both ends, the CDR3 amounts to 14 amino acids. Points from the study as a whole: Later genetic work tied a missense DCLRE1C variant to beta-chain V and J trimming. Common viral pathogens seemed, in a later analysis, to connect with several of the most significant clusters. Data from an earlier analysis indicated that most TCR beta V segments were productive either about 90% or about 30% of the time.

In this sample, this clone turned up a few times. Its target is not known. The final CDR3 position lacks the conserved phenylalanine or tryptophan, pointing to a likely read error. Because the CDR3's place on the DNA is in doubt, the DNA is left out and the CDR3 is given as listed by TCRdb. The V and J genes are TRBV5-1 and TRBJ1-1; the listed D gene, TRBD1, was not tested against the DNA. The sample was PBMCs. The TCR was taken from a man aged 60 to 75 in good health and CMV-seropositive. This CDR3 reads CASSLDQGLRVWLY.